The 31 T cell receptor beta chains below were found in one sample sequenced in a study of Graves' ophthalmopathy and Graves' hyperthyroidism. Amplification targeted the TCR beta CDR3 regions, with RNA transcripts as the source material. Second-round multiplex PCR came after first-round RT-PCR with HTBI primers. TCRdb reprocessed the multiplex PCR reads with MiXCR, giving one entry per CDR3 protein. The repertoire holds about 590,000 distinct CDR3 sequences, with less than 40% as singletons. The sequenced sample was peripheral blood or thyroid tissue (not recorded which). The receptors stem from an adult man with Graves' hyperthyroidism.

The sample holds a few counts of this clonotype. The chain employs TRBV9 and TRBJ1-2, with 11 bases aligning to TRBD1. Germline V lookup: CDR1 SGDLS, CDR2 YYNGEE. Trimming at V came to 4 bases and at J to 8 bases, leaving 7 bases not matched to a gene. The CDR3 is made up of 14 amino acids. CDR3 loop: CASSPGTGGIGYTF. For the CDR3, the DNA is TGTGCCAGCAGCCCCGGGACAGGGGGTATCGGCTACACCTTC.

This clonotype was recorded a few times. The chain combines TRBV2 with TRBJ2-7, with 11 positions matching TRBD1. J was trimmed by 3 bases and V by 3 bases; bases with no gene match: 4. This CDR3 spans 15 amino acids. Per the germline V gene, CDR1 is SNHLY and CDR2 is FYNNEI. CDR3 residues: CASSEGDRGDYEQYF. The CDR3 DNA follows: TGTGCCAGCAGTGAGGGGGACAGGGGGGACTACGAGCAGTACTTC.

This clonotype was seen more than once but under ten times. The CDR3 DNA follows: TGTGCCAGCAGTCTAGGGTATAACTATGGCTACACCTTC. Its translation is CASSLGYNYGYTF. This chain uses TRBV6-6 with TRBJ1-2; D remains ambiguous. CDR3 length equals 13 residues. V lost 5 bases and J lost 1, with 8 bases in between. CDR1 and CDR2 (germline): MNHNY, SVGAGI (reference sequence).

This clonotype showed up many times. The chain carries TRBV7-9 and TRBJ1-3; D not certain. CDR1 and CDR2 from the germline V gene are SEHNR and FQNEAQ (reference sequence). The CDR3 spans 15 residues. Trimming removed 0 bases at V and 3 bases at J, with 9 bases between. This CDR3 is CASSLALGGGNTIYF. CDR3 nucleotide sequence: TGTGCCAGCAGCTTAGCGTTGGGAGGTGGAAACACCATATATTTT.

The rearrangement uses TRBV7-2 and TRBJ1-5; tentatively, D is TRBD1 (5 bases). Germline CDR1 SGHTA, CDR2 FQGNSA. Between the trimmed V and J ends, which lost 3 bases and 9 bases, there was a span of 12 bases. CDR3 length: 13 amino acids. The CDR3 nucleotides read TGTGCCAGCAGCTTGACCAGCGGGGCGCCCCAGCATTTT. Protein product: CASSLTSGAPQHF.

V gene TRBV2 combines with J gene TRBJ2-5; TRBD1 aligns across 10 bases. J lost 5 bases, V lost 5 bases, and 11 bases had no gene match. Per germline, CDR1 SNHLY and CDR2 FYNNEI. This CDR3 comprises 16 residues. The CDR3 spells CASSSPGQGISETQYF. CDR3 nucleotide sequence: TGTGCCAGCAGTTCCCCGGGACAGGGGATTTCGGAGACCCAGTACTTC.

This clonotype was found many times. V and J are TRBV12-3 or TRBV12-4 and TRBJ1-1, with D tentatively TRBD1 (5 bases). V lost 4 bases to trimming and J lost 5 bases, with 5 bases between them. The CDR3 extends over 11 amino acids. CDR3 residues: CASSWGTEAFF. The CDR3 DNA is TGTGCCAGCAGTTGGGGGACTGAAGCTTTCTTT.

As for this clonotype: A much larger clonotype is one base distant, so this may be a read error. The chain employs TRBV2 and TRBJ2-5; 9 bases are a match to TRBD1. This CDR3 is built from 15 residues. Germline V gene sequence: CDR1 SNHLY, CDR2 FYNNEI. Here the CDR3 DNA reads TGCGCCAGCAGCTTGGGACAGGGCCATCAAGAGACCCAGCACTTC. Amino acid sequence: CASSLGQGHQETQHF.

This clonotype was detected ten times or more. V gene TRBV2 combines with J gene TRBJ2-7; 10 nucleotides match TRBD1. V lost 8 bases and J lost 4; bases outside the gene matches: 2. The germline gives CDR1 SNHLY, CDR2 FYNNEI. The CDR3 spans 12 residues. The CDR3 here is CASGGQGYEQYF. The CDR3 DNA reads as TGTGCCAGCGGGGGACAGGGGTACGAGCAGTACTTC.

This clonotype was detected ten times or more. The chain joins TRBV29-1 to TRBJ2-6; D is undetermined. CDR3 length equals 14 residues. CDR1 SQVTM and CDR2 ANQGSEA come from the germline V gene. V was trimmed by 4 bases and J by 3 bases, leaving 10 bases between them. The CDR3 nucleotides are TGCAGCGTTGTGGCTGGGCTTGGGGCCAACGTCCTGACTTTC. This sequence encodes CSVVAGLGANVLTF.

This clonotype was found many times. The V call is TRBV5-1, the J call TRBJ2-2; possibly TRBD2 for D (7 bases). CDR3 length: 15 residues. The germline gives CDR1 SGHRS, CDR2 YFSETQ. The V end lost 10 bases, the J end lost 4 bases, and 20 bases lay between the germline ends. This chain's CDR3 is CASTGGALGTGELFF. CDR3 DNA: TGCGCCTCAACTGGGGGGGCGCTGGGCACCGGGGAGCTGTTTTTT.

This clonotype turned up a few times. V usage is TRBV14 and J usage is TRBJ1-2; 7 nucleotides match TRBD1. The CDR3 has 15 residues. Germline assignment: CDR1 SGHDN and CDR2 FVKESK. Trimming took 10 bases from V and 0 from J; bases not matched to a gene: 11. The CDR3 region is CATKKGGTSNYGYTF. DNA for the CDR3: TGTGCCACCAAGAAAGGGGGCACCTCTAACTATGGCTACACCTTC. Full variable domain (outside the CDR3, taken from reference TRBV14 and TRBJ1-2): EAGVTQFPSHSVIEKGQTVTLRCDPISGHDNLYWYRRVMGKEIKFLLHFVKESKQDESGMPNNRFLAERTGGTYSTLKVQPAELEDSGVYFCATKKGGTSNYGYTFGSGTRLTVV.

As for this clonotype: The final CDR3 position lacks the conserved phenylalanine or tryptophan, pointing to a likely read error. Because the CDR3's place on the DNA is in doubt, the DNA is left out and the CDR3 is given as listed by TCRdb. This chain uses TRBV9 with TRBJ1-3. The CDR3 is 12 amino acids in total, end residues counted. Germline-derived CDR1 and CDR2 are SGDLS and YYNGEE. This CDR3 reads CASSALPTSGNT.

This clonotype was counted between two and nine times. In DNA, the CDR3 is TGTGCCAGTAGTATTCAGGAGAACACCGGGGAGCTGTTTTTT. Its protein product is CASSIQENTGELFF. The chain combines TRBV19 with TRBJ2-2; D is unresolved. The CDR3 has 14 amino acids. CDR1 is LNHDA, CDR2 SQIVND, per germline (reference sequence). The germline V and J ends were trimmed by 3 bases and 1 base, with 6 bases remaining between them.

On this clonotype itself: Compared with germline, one end of the junction differs, possibly owing to a read error. This sequence joins TRBV24-1 and TRBJ2-3, with D perhaps TRBD1 or TRBD2 (5 bases each). Germline lookup yields CDR1 KGHDR and CDR2 SFDVKD. The CDR3 has 16 amino acids. In DNA, the CDR3 is TGTGCCACCAGTGATTTAGGGGACGGTAGCACAGATACGCGGTATTTT. Translated, it gives CATSDLGDGSTDTRYF.

This clonotype appeared many times. V and J are TRBV4-1 and TRBJ2-7; D might be TRBD1 (5 bases). The CDR3 extends over 15 amino acids. Trimming cost V 3 bases and J 0 bases, with 12 bases left between them. Looked up from germline, CDR1 is MGHRA and CDR2 is YSYEKL. DNA for the CDR3: TGCGCCAGCAGCCAGAATAACAGGCTCTCCTACGAGCAGTACTTC. Protein sequence: CASSQNNRLSYEQYF.

This clonotype has a handful of counts. V gene TRBV9 combines with J gene TRBJ1-4, with 7 bases identical to TRBD1. This CDR3 has 14 amino acids. Trimming at V came to 5 bases and at J to 8 bases, leaving 9 bases not matched to a gene. Germline values: CDR1 SGDLS, CDR2 YYNGEE. CDR3 in amino acids: CASRPRGLGEKLFF. For the CDR3, the DNA is TGTGCCAGCAGACCAAGGGGGCTTGGGGAAAAACTGTTTTTT. The complete variable domain, with remaining parts taken from reference TRBV9 and TRBJ1-4, reads DSGVTQTPKHLITATGQRVTLRCSPRSGDLSVYWYQQSLDQGLQFLIQYYNGEERAKGNILERFSAQQFPDLHSELNLSSLELGDSALYFCASRPRGLGEKLFFGSGTQLSVL.

The table lists this clonotype with a count of one. This sequence joins TRBV25-1 and TRBJ2-7; 11 bases align to TRBD2. This CDR3 spans 18 amino acids. Germline V CDR1 and CDR2: MGHDK, SYGVNS. V dropped 6 bases and J dropped 7; count of bases not matched to a gene: 20. As DNA, the CDR3 is TGTGCCAGCAGCTCCTCAGTTAGCGGGGGGGCCAAATCCCGGGAGCAGTACTTC. This codes for CASSSSVSGGAKSREQYF.

This clonotype was found many times. This chain links TRBV6-5 with TRBJ1-2; 7 nucleotides align to TRBD1. The CDR3 is 14 amino acids. Germline loops: CDR1 MNHEY, CDR2 SVGAGI. Trimming took 2 bases from V and 4 from J; bases not matched to a gene: 4. The chain's CDR3 is CASSYGTVGYGYTF. The CDR3, as DNA: TGTGCCAGCAGTTACGGGACAGTGGGCTATGGCTACACCTTC.

This clonotype was seen ten or more times. The chain couples TRBV6-7 to TRBJ1-6; 10 bases agree with TRBD1. TRBV6-7 is reported as an ORF; its role is uncertain. This CDR3 has 16 amino acids. Losses at the gene ends were 2 bases for V and 7 bases for J; bases not matched to a gene: 5. The CDR3 coding sequence is TGTGCCAGCAGTTACGGACAGGGGGTGATCAATTCACCCCTCCACTTT. Its protein product is CASSYGQGVINSPLHF.

This clonotype has at least ten counts. This sequence joins TRBV20-1 and TRBJ1-5; D not certain. The CDR3 extends over 15 amino acids. Trimming shortened V by 0 bases and J by 3 bases, and 12 bases separated the two germline ends. Germline lookup yields CDR1 DFQATT and CDR2 SNEGSKA (reference sequence). In DNA form, the CDR3 reads TGCAGTGCTAGAGATTCGGTCGATTTCAATCAGCCCCAGCATTTT. Amino acids: CSARDSVDFNQPQHF.

The rearrangement links TRBV12-3 or TRBV12-4 to TRBJ2-5; D possibly corresponds to TRBD1 (6 bases). The CDR3 runs 11 residues. V was trimmed by 11 bases and J by 3 bases, leaving 10 bases between them. This chain's CDR3 is CAPQGEETQYF. In DNA form, the CDR3 reads TGTGCCCCACAGGGTGAAGAGACCCAGTACTTC.

Points on this clonotype: Here the CDR3 omits its conserved ending phenylalanine or tryptophan, so a read error is the likely source. The CDR3 nucleotides read TGTGCCAGCAGCCACTCCCAGTTTGAAGGGCCCACCAGGGAGCTGTTTCTT. Translation gives CASSHSQFEGPTRELFL. J is TRBJ2-2 and V is TRBV7-9; D is unresolved. The CDR3 is 17 residues long. CDR1 is SEHNR, CDR2 FQNEAQ, per germline (reference sequence).

This clonotype came up many times. The chain links TRBV24-1 to TRBJ1-5, with D possibly being TRBD1 (5 bases). Germline V CDR1 and CDR2: KGHDR, SFDVKD. The CDR3 spans 17 residues. V gave up 1 base and J gave up 0 bases, with 12 bases separating them. CDR3 protein: CATSDFPPTASNQPQHF. In DNA form, the CDR3 reads TGTGCCACCAGTGATTTCCCCCCGACAGCTAGCAATCAGCCCCAGCATTTT.

This clonotype was found a few times. CDR3 residues: CASSPDRANTEAFF. In DNA, the CDR3 is TGTGCCAGCTCACCGGACAGGGCAAACACTGAAGCTTTCTTT. The V gene is TRBV18, the J gene TRBJ1-1; 8 nucleotides match TRBD1. The CDR3 consists of 14 residues. The J segment lost 2 bases and the V segment lost 3 bases, leaving 2 bases of the junction unmatched. Germline V CDR1 and CDR2: KGHSH, LQKENI.

J is TRBJ2-7 and V is TRBV25-1, with D possibly matching TRBD2 (5 bases). Germline V gene lookup returns CDR1 MGHDK and CDR2 SYGVNS. V lost 5 bases and J 0 bases, leaving 17 bases between the germline ends. The CDR3 extends over 16 amino acids. In nucleotides, the CDR3 is TGTGCCAGCAGTCTCGGGGTGGGGTGGAGCTCCTACGAGCAGTACTTC. It codes for CASSLGVGWSSYEQYF.

The chain is built from TRBV13 and TRBJ2-2; the match to TRBD2 covers 8 bases. The CDR3 is made up of 16 amino acids. Germline CDR1 PRHDT, CDR2 FYEKMQ (reference sequence). Trimming at V came to 4 bases and at J to 1 base, leaving 5 bases not matched to a gene. CDR3 bases: TGTGCCAGCAGCTCCGCGGGGGGCCAGAACACCGGGGAGCTGTTTTTT. Its translation: CASSSAGGQNTGELFF.

Worth noting for this clonotype: One end of the junction is discordant with germline, which a read error may explain. V and J are TRBV10-3 and TRBJ2-2, with D possibly TRBD1 on 8 matching bases. Per germline, CDR1 ENHRY and CDR2 SYGVKD. The CDR3 runs to 16 residues. CDR3 residues: CASMKRTGRASGKLFF. The CDR3 region has the DNA TGTGCCAGCATGAAAAGGACAGGGAGGGCGTCCGGGAAGCTGTTTTTT.

With regard to this clonotype: Germline is not matched at one junction end, which may reflect a read error. The chain recombines TRBV10-3 with TRBJ1-2; unclear D gene. CDR1 is ENHRY and CDR2 is SYGVKD in the germline V gene. This CDR3 contains 9 residues. The CDR3 DNA reads as TGTGCCATCAGTGAGCCGGTGGAATTC. Protein product: CAISEPVEF.

This clonotype was seen repeatedly, ten times or more. This chain links TRBV9 with TRBJ2-7, with TRBD2 identical over 7 bases. The trim removed 0 bases at V and 4 bases at J, leaving 4 bases unmatched. The CDR3 is made up of 14 amino acids. The germline CDR1 and CDR2 sequences are SGDLS and YYNGEE. Here the CDR3 reads CASSVGWGGYEQYF. In DNA, the CDR3 is TGTGCCAGCAGCGTAGGGTGGGGGGGGTACGAGCAGTACTTC.

This clonotype was observed many times. The chain employs TRBV19 and TRBJ1-2; D might be TRBD1 (5 bases). The germline V and J ends were trimmed by 5 bases and 5 bases, with 18 bases remaining between them. CDR3 length: 15 amino acids. CDR1 is LNHDA and CDR2 is SQIVND in the germline V gene (reference sequence). CDR3 sequence: CASSAGNLGGYGYTF. CDR3 sequence (DNA): TGTGCCAGTAGTGCCGGGAACCTCGGGGGGTATGGCTACACCTTC. The full variable domain, in which reference TRBV19 and TRBJ1-2 provide the parts outside the CDR3, is DGGITQSPKYLFRKEGQNVTLSCEQNLNHDAMYWYRQDPGQGLRLIYYSQIVNDFQKGDIAEGYSVSREKKESFPLTVTSAQKNPTAFYLCASSAGNLGGYGYTFGSGTRLTVV.